This T cell receptor beta chain originates from a study of cytotoxic CD8 clonotypes in ibrutinib-treated CLL. Study in general: Among responders, some 25 were partial and 2 complete; after median roughly 65 months, around 14 stayed remitted and 12 progressed. Whole-study findings and limits: Clonality, elevated at ibrutinib response, dropped back toward baseline at progression.

Sequencing used immunoSEQ multiplex PCR; TCRdb keeps in-frame clones, though not all of them. Of some 350,000 clones listed, roughly 71% were seen once; the top ten hold 5% to 6.5%. The germline V and J ends were trimmed by 3 bases and 2 bases, with 10 bases remaining between them. The CDR3 has 14 residues. CDR1 is LNHDA and CDR2 is SQIVND in the germline V gene (reference sequence). With regard to this clone: Its specificity is not known.

The sequence was collected from a human donor with chronic lymphocytic leukemia. The chain links TRBV19 to TRBJ1-2; perhaps TRBD1 as D (5 bases). The starting material was PBMCs, obtained after 36 months of ibrutinib treatment. CDR3 sequence: CASSIGAVNYGYTF. DNA for the CDR3: TGTGCCAGTAGTATCGGGGCAGTCAACTATGGCTACACCTTC. Based on the CDR3 plus reference TRBV19 and TRBJ1-2, the full variable domain is DGGITQSPKYLFRKEGQNVTLSCEQNLNHDAMYWYRQDPGQGLRLIYYSQIVNDFQKGDIAEGYSVSREKKESFPLTVTSAQKNPTAFYLCASSIGAVNYGYTFGSGTRLTVV.